This entry lists 27 T cell receptor beta chains sequenced from one sample in a study of blood T cell repertoires in COVID-19. Generated by immunoSEQ multiplex PCR, the TCRdb table keeps only in-frame clones and is missing some. The data show hundreds of thousands of clones, with 90% seen just once and roughly 4.3% held by the top ten. The sequenced material came from PBMCs or T cells enriched from blood (not recorded which). These receptors all stem from a woman under 30 with acute COVID-19.

V is TRBV28 and J is TRBJ2-7, with 8 positions matching TRBD2. V lost 3 bases and J lost 2; bases outside the gene matches: 6. Germline CDR1 is MDHEN and CDR2 is SYDVKM. The CDR3 covers 15 residues. The CDR3 sequence is CASSFGLAGTYEQYF. The CDR3, as DNA: TGTGCCAGCAGTTTCGGACTAGCTGGGACCTACGAGCAGTACTTC.

The V gene is TRBV12-5, the J gene TRBJ2-1, with D possibly matching TRBD2 (7 bases). Germline V lookup: CDR1 LGHNT, CDR2 FRNRAP. The CDR3 has 16 residues. Trimming removed 0 bases from V and 5 bases from J, with 14 bases in between. CDR3 DNA: TGTGCTAGTGGTTTGGTAGTGGGGCGGGGGCACAATGAGCAGTTCTTC. Amino acid sequence: CASGLVVGRGHNEQFF.

The chain is built from TRBV19 and TRBJ1-5, with 11 positions matching TRBD1. The germline gives CDR1 LNHDA, CDR2 SQIVND (reference sequence). The CDR3 has 16 amino acids. V shed 1 base, J shed 6 bases, and the junction held 5 bases outside the gene matches. CDR3 in amino acids: CASSIVSGQGGQPQHF. The CDR3 DNA reads as TGTGCCAGTAGTATAGTGTCGGGACAGGGGGGTCAGCCCCAGCATTTT.

The rearrangement links TRBV7-8 to TRBJ1-1; 7 bases map to TRBD1. V gave up 4 bases and J gave up 3 bases; unmatched junction bases: 5. Germline V lookup: CDR1 SGHVS, CDR2 FQNEAQ. The CDR3 consists of 14 residues. The chain's CDR3 is CASSSTTGYTEAFF. In DNA form, the CDR3 reads TGTGCCAGCAGCTCAACGACAGGGTACACTGAAGCTTTCTTT.

This chain uses TRBV27 with TRBJ2-7, with unresolved D. The CDR3 totals 14 residues. Germline V gene sequence: CDR1 MNHEY, CDR2 SMNVEV (reference sequence). V was trimmed by 6 bases and J by 6 bases, leaving 18 bases between them. The CDR3 DNA is TGTGCCAGCAGCGACATACTTGGGTTCGGCGAGCAGTACTTC. This translates into CASSDILGFGEQYF.

This sequence joins TRBV10-3 and TRBJ1-2; TRBD1 agrees at 8 bases. This CDR3 spans 14 amino acids. Unmatched junction bases numbered 5, after V lost 5 bases and J lost 3 bases. Per the germline V gene, CDR1 is ENHRY and CDR2 is SYGVKD. This chain's CDR3 is CAISRGQGDYGYTF. The CDR3 bases are TGTGCCATCAGTCGAGGACAGGGCGACTATGGCTACACCTTC.

The chain employs TRBV7-8 and TRBJ2-3, with 7 bases lining up with TRBD2. V lost 7 bases, J lost 2 bases, and 6 bases stayed unmatched. Germline V lookup: CDR1 SGHVS, CDR2 FQNEAQ. CDR3 size: 14 residues. CDR3 loop: CASNGGGPTDTQYF. The CDR3 bases are TGTGCCAGCAACGGCGGGGGACCCACAGATACGCAGTATTTT.

This rearrangement joins TRBV2 to TRBJ2-3; the match to TRBD2 covers 7 bases. This CDR3 is built from 15 residues. Germline CDR1 is SNHLY and CDR2 is FYNNEI. V dropped 0 bases and J dropped 1; count of bases not matched to a gene: 1. The CDR3 loop is CASSEAGGGTDTQYF. The CDR3 nucleotides read TGTGCCAGCAGTGAAGCTGGGGGGGGCACAGATACGCAGTATTTT.

This rearrangement joins TRBV5-8 to TRBJ2-5; the match to TRBD1 covers 8 bases. The CDR3 length is 15 residues. V shed 4 bases and J 4 bases; nucleotides not matched to a gene: 9. Germline CDR1 reads SGHTS; CDR2 reads YDEGEE. The CDR3 loop reads CASSPGQGDGETQYF. CDR3 sequence (DNA): TGTGCCAGCAGCCCAGGACAGGGAGATGGAGAGACCCAGTACTTC.

The V and J genes are TRBV15 and TRBJ2-1; the D gene is possibly TRBD1 (6 bases). The CDR3 loop spans 17 amino acids. From germline, CDR1 is LNHNV and CDR2 YYDKDF (reference sequence). The ends were cut back, 3 bases at V and 0 bases at J, with 15 bases in the middle. The CDR3 protein is CATSSRGLGGSYNEQFF. CDR3 nucleotide sequence: TGTGCCACCAGCAGTCGGGGATTAGGGGGCTCCTACAATGAGCAGTTCTTC.

V gene TRBV10-1 combines with J gene TRBJ2-2; 7 positions agree with TRBD2. The CDR3 length is 14 residues. Germline lookup yields CDR1 WNHNN and CDR2 SYGVQD (reference sequence). Losses at the gene ends were 2 bases for V and 3 bases for J; bases not matched to a gene: 0. The CDR3 loop reads CASSEAGDTGELFF. CDR3 nucleotide sequence: TGCGCCAGCAGTGAGGCGGGAGACACCGGGGAGCTGTTTTTT.

About this clone itself: Other nucleotide sequences in the sample specify the same CDR3. The V call is TRBV24-1, the J call TRBJ1-1; D not resolved. The CDR3 totals 13 residues. Germline-derived CDR1 and CDR2 are KGHDR and SFDVKD. The V end was cut by 1 base, the J end by 1 base, with 3 bases between. The CDR3 sequence is CATSDFRNTEAFF. CDR3 nucleotides: TGTGCCACCAGTGATTTTAGGAACACTGAAGCTTTCTTT.

This rearrangement joins TRBV6-1 to TRBJ2-1; TRBD2 matches 7 bases. Germline-derived CDR1 and CDR2 are MNHNS and SASEGT. V lost 1 base to trimming and J lost 0 bases; unmatched junction nucleotides: 9. The CDR3 is 18 residues long. CDR3 nucleotides: TGTGCCAGCAGTGAAGTCGATGGAAGCGGGAACTCCTACAATGAGCAGTTCTTC. Encoded protein: CASSEVDGSGNSYNEQFF.

This clone showed up many times. This chain connects TRBV7-8 to TRBJ2-7, with D unresolved. CDR3 length equals 14 residues. Germline lookup yields CDR1 SGHVS and CDR2 FQNEAQ. V shed 0 bases and J shed 3 bases, with 9 bases lying between them. The CDR3 DNA reads TGTGCCAGCAGCTTAGCGCTAACAGACTACGAGCAGTACTTC. As protein: CASSLALTDYEQYF.

The rearrangement links TRBV5-1 to TRBJ2-5; D ambiguous. Germline-derived CDR1 and CDR2 are SGHRS and YFSETQ. V was clipped by 2 bases and J by 5 bases, with 4 bases between them. The CDR3 loop spans 11 amino acids. The CDR3 DNA follows: TGCGCCAGCAGCTTCCGGGAGACCCAGTACTTC. It encodes CASSFRETQYF.

This chain links TRBV12-5 with TRBJ1-1, with D possibly TRBD1 on 6 matching bases. Trimming removed 5 bases at V and 4 bases at J, with 8 bases between. CDR1 and CDR2 from the germline V gene are LGHNT and FRNRAP. CDR3 length equals 12 residues. The CDR3 reads CASGAQGTEAFF. The DNA of the CDR3 is TGTGCTAGTGGTGCACAGGGCACTGAAGCTTTCTTT.

The chain has TRBV28 and TRBJ1-4, with D perhaps TRBD1 (5 bases). Trimming took 6 bases from V and 0 from J, leaving 11 bases between them. CDR3 length equals 15 residues. The germline gives CDR1 MDHEN, CDR2 SYDVKM. The CDR3 protein is CASSPDRATNEKLFF. The CDR3 DNA follows: TGTGCCAGCAGCCCAGACAGAGCAACTAATGAAAAACTGTTTTTT.

Note on this clone: The sample holds other DNA sequences that translate to the same CDR3. J is TRBJ1-5 and V is TRBV27; maybe TRBD1 (5 bases). V lost 0 bases to trimming and J lost 7 bases, with 7 bases between them. Per the germline V gene, CDR1 is MNHEY and CDR2 is SMNVEV (reference sequence). The CDR3 has 13 amino acids. The DNA for the CDR3 is TGTGCCAGCAGTTTATCAGGGGTACAGCCCCAGCATTTT. Its protein is CASSLSGVQPQHF.

The genes are TRBV6-5 and TRBJ1-2; a possible D gene is TRBD1 (5 bases). In germline, CDR1 is MNHEY, CDR2 SVGAGI. V dropped 2 bases and J dropped 4 bases, with 11 bases sitting between them. The CDR3 length is 14 residues. CDR3 sequence: CASSYGRDFYGYTF. CDR3 in DNA: TGTGCCAGCAGTTACGGCCGGGACTTCTATGGCTACACCTTC.

J is TRBJ2-1 and V is TRBV11-2; TRBD2 aligns across 8 bases. The CDR3 consists of 17 residues. Germline trimming cut 2 bases from V and 0 bases from J; bases unmatched to any gene: 6. Germline lookup yields CDR1 SGHAT and CDR2 FQNNGV. The CDR3 DNA follows: TGTGCCAGCAGCTTATTACTAGCGGTCATCTCCTACAATGAGCAGTTCTTC. Its translation: CASSLLLAVISYNEQFF.

The chain has TRBV28 and TRBJ1-2, with D hard to call. CDR1 is MDHEN, CDR2 SYDVKM, per germline. Trimming removed 3 bases at V and 1 base at J, with 9 bases between. CDR3 length equals 14 residues. CDR3 residues: CASSLVGSNYGYTF. The CDR3, as DNA: TGTGCCAGCAGTTTGGTGGGGAGTAACTATGGCTACACCTTC.

Remarks on this clone: Relative to the germline gene, one junction end is altered; a read error may explain this. The chain joins TRBV7-2 to TRBJ1-3; D call uncertain. Germline CDR1 SGHTA, CDR2 FQGNSA. CDR3 length equals 16 residues. The CDR3 loop reads CVSSPNSEVSGNTIYF. As DNA, the CDR3 is TGTGTCAGCAGCCCAAATAGTGAGGTGTCCGGAAACACCATATATTTT.

The V gene is TRBV13, the J gene TRBJ2-7, with 7 bases aligning to TRBD1. V shed 5 bases, J shed 0 bases, and the junction held 4 bases outside the gene matches. The CDR3 has 14 amino acids. From germline, CDR1 is PRHDT and CDR2 FYEKMQ (reference sequence). The CDR3 DNA sequence: TGTGCCAGCAGCCGTTGGGACAGCTCCTACGAGCAGTACTTC. Protein sequence: CASSRWDSSYEQYF. Full variable domain (remainder filled in from reference TRBV13 and TRBJ2-7): AAGVIQSPRHLIKEKRETATLKCYPIPRHDTVYWYQQGPGQDPQFLISFYEKMQSDKGSIPDRFSAQQFSDYHSELNMSSLELGDSALYFCASSRWDSSYEQYFGPGTRLTVT.

V gene TRBV28 combines with J gene TRBJ1-2, with 10 bases fitting TRBD1. CDR1 and CDR2 from the germline V gene are MDHEN and SYDVKM. V dropped 6 bases and J dropped 2; count of bases not matched to a gene: 9. The CDR3 is 16 amino acids. The CDR3 region has the DNA TGTGCCAGCAGGAAGACCCCGGGACAGGGGAACTATGGCTACACCTTC. It translates to CASRKTPGQGNYGYTF.

A single count supports this clone. The V gene is TRBV5-1, the J gene TRBJ2-7; TRBD2 matches 13 bases. This CDR3 spans 13 amino acids. Germline CDR1 reads SGHRS; CDR2 reads YFSETQ. V gave up 3 bases and J gave up 6 bases; unmatched junction bases: 0. The CDR3 reads CASSWTSGSEQYF. CDR3 DNA: TGCGCCAGCAGCTGGACTAGCGGGAGCGAGCAGTACTTC.

The gene calls are TRBV14 and TRBJ2-7; possibly TRBD2 for D (5 bases). CDR3 size: 15 residues. The V and J ends lost 2 bases and 0 bases respectively, with 11 bases between them. Germline V gene data show CDR1 as SGHDN and CDR2 as FVKESK. This CDR3 is CASSQSRRNSYEQYF. Here the CDR3 DNA reads TGTGCCAGCAGCCAAAGCCGGAGGAACTCCTACGAGCAGTACTTC.

The rearrangement links TRBV6-5 to TRBJ2-7, with a tentative D call TRBD1 (5 bases). Germline V CDR1 and CDR2: MNHEY, SVGAGI. The CDR3 runs to 13 residues. CDR3 in amino acids: CALHDSYSYEQYF. The CDR3 DNA is TGTGCTTTACATGACAGTTACTCCTACGAGCAGTACTTC.